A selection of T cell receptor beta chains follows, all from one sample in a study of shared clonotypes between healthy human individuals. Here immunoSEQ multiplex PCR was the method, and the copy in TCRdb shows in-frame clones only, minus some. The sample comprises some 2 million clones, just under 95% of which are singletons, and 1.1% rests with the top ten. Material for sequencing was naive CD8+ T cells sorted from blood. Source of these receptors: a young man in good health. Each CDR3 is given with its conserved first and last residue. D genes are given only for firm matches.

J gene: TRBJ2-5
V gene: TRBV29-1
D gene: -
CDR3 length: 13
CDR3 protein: CSVEAGLEETQYF

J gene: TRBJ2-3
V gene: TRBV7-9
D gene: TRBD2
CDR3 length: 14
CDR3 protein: CASSFIAGADTQYF

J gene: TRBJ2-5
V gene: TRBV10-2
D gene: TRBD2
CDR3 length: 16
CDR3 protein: CASSEIAGEIQETQYF

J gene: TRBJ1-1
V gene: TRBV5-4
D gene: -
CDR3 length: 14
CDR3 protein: CASSPGAPNTEAFF

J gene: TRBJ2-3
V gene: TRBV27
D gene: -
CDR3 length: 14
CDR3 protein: CASSLAPSTDTQYF

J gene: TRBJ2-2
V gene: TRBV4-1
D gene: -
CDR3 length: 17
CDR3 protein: CASSQEVQTLNTGELFF

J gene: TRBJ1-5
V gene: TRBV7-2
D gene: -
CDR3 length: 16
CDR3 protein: CASSLGAGMWDQPQHF

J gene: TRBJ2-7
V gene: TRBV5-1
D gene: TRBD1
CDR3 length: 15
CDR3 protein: CASSPTGTGIDEQYF

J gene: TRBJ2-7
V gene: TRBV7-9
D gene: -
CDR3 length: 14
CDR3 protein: CASSLNAPQIEQYF

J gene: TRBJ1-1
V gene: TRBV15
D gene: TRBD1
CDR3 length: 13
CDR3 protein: CATSKGQGAEAFF

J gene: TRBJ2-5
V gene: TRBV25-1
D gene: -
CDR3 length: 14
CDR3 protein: CASLPGGLQETQYF

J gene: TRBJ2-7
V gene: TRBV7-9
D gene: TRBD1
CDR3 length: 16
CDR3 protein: CASSTMGQGRDYEQYF

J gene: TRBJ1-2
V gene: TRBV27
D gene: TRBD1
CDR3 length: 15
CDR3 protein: CASSPGQGIPYGYTF

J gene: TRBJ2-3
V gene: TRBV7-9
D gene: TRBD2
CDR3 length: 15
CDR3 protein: CASSPSGGATDTQYF

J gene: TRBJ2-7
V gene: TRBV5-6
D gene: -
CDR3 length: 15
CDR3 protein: CASSPGLDGGYEQYF

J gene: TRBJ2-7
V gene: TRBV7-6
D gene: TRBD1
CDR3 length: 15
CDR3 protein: CASSTSRTGSYEQYF

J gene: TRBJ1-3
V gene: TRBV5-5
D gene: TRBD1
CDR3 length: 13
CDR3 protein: CASSLVQGNTIYF

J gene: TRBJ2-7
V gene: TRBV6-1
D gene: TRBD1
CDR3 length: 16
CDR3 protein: CASSEAQGAITYEQYF

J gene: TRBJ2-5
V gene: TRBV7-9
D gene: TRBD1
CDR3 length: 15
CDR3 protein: CASSLPGTGGKEQYF

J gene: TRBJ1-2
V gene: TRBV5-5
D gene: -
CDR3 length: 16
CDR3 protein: CASSLVGTRVDYGYTF

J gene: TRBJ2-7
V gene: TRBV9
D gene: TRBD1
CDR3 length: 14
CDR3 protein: CASSGGQGPYEQYF

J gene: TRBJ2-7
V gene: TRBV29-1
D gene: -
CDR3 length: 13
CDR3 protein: CSVEGGGAGEQYF

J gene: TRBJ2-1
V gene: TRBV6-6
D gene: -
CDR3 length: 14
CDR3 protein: CASSYSRTRDEQFF

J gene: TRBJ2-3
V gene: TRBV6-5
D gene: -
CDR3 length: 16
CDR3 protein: CASSYSAGERTDTQYF

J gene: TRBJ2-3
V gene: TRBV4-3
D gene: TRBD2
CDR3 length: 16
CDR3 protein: CASSQDAAGGSDTQYF

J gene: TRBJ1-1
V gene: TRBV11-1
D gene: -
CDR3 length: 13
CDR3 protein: CASSRDLNTEAFF

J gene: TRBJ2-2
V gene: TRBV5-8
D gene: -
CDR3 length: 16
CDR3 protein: CASSPGEARNTGELFF

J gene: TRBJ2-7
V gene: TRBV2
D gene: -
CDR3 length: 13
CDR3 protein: CASLFGPSYEQYF

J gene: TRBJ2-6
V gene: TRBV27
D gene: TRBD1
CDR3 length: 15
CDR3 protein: CASTITGAGANVLTF

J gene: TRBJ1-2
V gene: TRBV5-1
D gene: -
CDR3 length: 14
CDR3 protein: CASSSLGESHGYTF

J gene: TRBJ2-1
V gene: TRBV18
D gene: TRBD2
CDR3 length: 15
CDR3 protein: CASSVGTSGGDEQFF

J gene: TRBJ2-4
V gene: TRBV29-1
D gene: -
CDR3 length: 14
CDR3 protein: CSALTRVAKNIQYF

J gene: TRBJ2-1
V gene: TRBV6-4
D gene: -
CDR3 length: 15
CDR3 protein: CASSEFGDTYNEQFF

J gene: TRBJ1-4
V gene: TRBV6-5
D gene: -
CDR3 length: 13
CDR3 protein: CASSYEKGEKLFF

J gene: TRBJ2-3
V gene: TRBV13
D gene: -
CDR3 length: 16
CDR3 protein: CASSPRIADLTDTQYF